This T cell receptor beta chain stems from a study of cytomegalovirus exposure and HLA in healthy donors. A multiplex PCR was run with 60 Vbeta primers and 13 Jbeta primers. Clones were sequenced by immunoSEQ multiplex PCR, and TCRdb holds only the in-frame ones, with some missing. This table has approximately 120,000 clones, 76% appearing once. V was cut by 2 bases and J by 8 bases, with 12 bases left in between. Germline CDR1 is MNHNS and CDR2 is SASEGT. This CDR3 comprises 13 residues. The gene calls are TRBV6-1 and TRBJ1-2, with D unresolved. The sample comprised PBMCs. This clonotype originated in a woman in her forties in good health and CMV-seropositive. The CDR3 here is CASSERRVGGYTF. CDR3 nucleotides: TGTGCCAGCAGTGAAAGGAGGGTAGGCGGCTACACCTTC.